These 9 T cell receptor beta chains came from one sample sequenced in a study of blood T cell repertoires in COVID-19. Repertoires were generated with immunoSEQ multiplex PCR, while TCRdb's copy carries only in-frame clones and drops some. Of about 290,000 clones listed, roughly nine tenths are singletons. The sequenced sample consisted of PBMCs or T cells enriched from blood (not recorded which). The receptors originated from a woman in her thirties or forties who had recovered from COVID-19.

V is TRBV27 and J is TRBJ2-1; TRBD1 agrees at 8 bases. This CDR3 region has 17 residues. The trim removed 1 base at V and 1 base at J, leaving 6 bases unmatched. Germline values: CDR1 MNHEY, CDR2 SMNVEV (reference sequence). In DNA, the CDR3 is TGTGCCAGCAGTTTATTTCGGGACAGGCGTTCCTACAATGAGCAGTTCTTC. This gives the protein CASSLFRDRRSYNEQFF.

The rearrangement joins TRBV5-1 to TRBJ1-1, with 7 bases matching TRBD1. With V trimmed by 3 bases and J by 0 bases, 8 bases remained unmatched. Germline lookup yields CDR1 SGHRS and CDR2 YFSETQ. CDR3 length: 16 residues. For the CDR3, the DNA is TGCGCCAGCAGCTCCGCCCTGACAGGGTTGAACACTGAAGCTTTCTTT. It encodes CASSSALTGLNTEAFF.

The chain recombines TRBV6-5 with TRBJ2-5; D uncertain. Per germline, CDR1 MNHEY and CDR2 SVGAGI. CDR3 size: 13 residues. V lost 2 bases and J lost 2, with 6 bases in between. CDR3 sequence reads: CASSYGNQETQYF. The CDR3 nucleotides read TGTGCCAGCAGTTACGGCAATCAAGAGACCCAGTACTTC.

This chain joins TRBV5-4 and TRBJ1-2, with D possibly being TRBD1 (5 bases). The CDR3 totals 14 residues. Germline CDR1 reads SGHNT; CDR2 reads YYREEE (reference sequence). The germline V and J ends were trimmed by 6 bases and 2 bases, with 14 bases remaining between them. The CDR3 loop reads CASTKFDRNYGYTF. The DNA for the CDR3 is TGTGCCAGCACTAAATTTGACAGAAACTATGGCTACACCTTC.

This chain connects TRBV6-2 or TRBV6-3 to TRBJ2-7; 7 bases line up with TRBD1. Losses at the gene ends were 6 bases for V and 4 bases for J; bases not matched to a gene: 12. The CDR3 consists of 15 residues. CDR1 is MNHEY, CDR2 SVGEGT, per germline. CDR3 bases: TGTGCCAGCAGCCCCGTGCCAGGGGGTAGATACGAGCAGTACTTC. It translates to CASSPVPGGRYEQYF.

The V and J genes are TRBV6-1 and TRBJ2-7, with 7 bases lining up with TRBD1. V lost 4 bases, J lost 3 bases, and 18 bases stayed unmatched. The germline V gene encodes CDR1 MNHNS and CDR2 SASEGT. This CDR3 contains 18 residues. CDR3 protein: CASSAHRQGWTVGYEQYF. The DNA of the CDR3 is TGTGCCAGCAGTGCCCACAGACAGGGTTGGACAGTAGGCTACGAGCAGTACTTC.

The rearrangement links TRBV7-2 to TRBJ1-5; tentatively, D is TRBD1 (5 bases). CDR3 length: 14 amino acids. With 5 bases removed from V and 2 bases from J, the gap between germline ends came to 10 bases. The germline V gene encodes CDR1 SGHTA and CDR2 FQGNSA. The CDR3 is CASSQTRGNQPQHF. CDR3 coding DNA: TGTGCCAGCAGCCAGACCAGGGGCAATCAGCCCCAGCATTTT.

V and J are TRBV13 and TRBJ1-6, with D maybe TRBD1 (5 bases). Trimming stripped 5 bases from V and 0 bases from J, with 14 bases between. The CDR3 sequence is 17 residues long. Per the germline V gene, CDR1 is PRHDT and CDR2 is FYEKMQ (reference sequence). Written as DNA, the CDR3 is TGTGCCAGCAGCCCGACCGGGGGAAGCTCCTATAATTCACCCCTCCACTTT. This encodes CASSPTGGSSYNSPLHF.

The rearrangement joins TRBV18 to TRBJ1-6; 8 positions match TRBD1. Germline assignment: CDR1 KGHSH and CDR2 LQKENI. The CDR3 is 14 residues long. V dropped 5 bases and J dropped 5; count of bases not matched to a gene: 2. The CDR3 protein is CASSRQGNNSPLHF. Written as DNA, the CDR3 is TGTGCCAGCTCAAGACAGGGGAATAATTCACCCCTCCACTTT.